This T cell receptor (beta chain) was recovered during a study of metastatic and nonmetastatic thyroid tumors. Study as a whole: The study looked at repertoires side by side in blood and in tumor or nodule tissue from malignant and benign thyroid patients.

Study findings and constraints: TCR beta diversity was reportedly significantly higher in malignant thyroid tumors than benign nodules, in blood and tumor.

Original handling: Across clinicopathological groups, CDR3 differences served as the basis for building a distant-metastasis classifier for papillary thyroid cancer. TCRdb reanalyzed the PCR reads via MiXCR. These V and J calls rely on TCRdb rather than the paper's analysis. The data contain about 4,300 clones, around 20% of them seen just once; the ten biggest clones take up approximately 30%. The ends were cut back, 0 bases at V and 0 bases at J, with 2 bases in the middle. Germline V lookup: CDR1 DFQATT, CDR2 SNEGSKA (reference sequence). The CDR3 is made up of 12 amino acids. By proportion, this clone is medium-sized. What it recognizes is unknown. Ahead of thyroid surgery, no patient had received treatment of any kind.

The J gene is TRBJ1-2, the V gene TRBV20-1; D unresolved. The TCR comes from a male donor with papillary thyroid cancer or a benign thyroid nodule (not recorded which). Some clones in this sample may be carry-over from other donors' samples. The sample was tumor tissue. The CDR3 loop reads CSARDSNYGYTF. The CDR3 DNA follows: TGCAGTGCTAGAGATTCTAACTATGGCTACACCTTC.